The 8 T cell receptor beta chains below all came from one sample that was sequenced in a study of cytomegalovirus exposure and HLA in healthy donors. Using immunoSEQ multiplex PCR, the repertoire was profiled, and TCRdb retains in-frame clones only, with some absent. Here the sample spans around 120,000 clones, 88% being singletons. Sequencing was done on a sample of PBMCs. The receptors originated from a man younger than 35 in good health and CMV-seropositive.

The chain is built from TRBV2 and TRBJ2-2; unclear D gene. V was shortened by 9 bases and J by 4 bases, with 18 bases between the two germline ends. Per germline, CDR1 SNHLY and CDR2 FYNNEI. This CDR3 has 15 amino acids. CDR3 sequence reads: CASISYESSTGELFF. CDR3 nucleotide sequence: TGTGCCAGTATTTCGTACGAGTCGAGCACCGGGGAGCTGTTTTTT.

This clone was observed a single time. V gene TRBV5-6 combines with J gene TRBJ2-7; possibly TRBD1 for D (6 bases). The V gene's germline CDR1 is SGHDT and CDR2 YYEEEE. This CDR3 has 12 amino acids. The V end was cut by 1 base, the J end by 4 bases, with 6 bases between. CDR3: CASSLTGYEQYF. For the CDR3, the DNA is TGTGCCAGCAGCTTGACAGGGTACGAGCAGTACTTC. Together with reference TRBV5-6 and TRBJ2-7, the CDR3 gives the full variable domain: DAGVTQSPTHLIKTRGQQVTLRCSPKSGHDTVSWYQQALGQGPQFIFQYYEEEERQRGNFPDRFSGHQFPNYSSELNVNALLLGDSALYLCASSLTGYEQYFGPGTRLTVT.

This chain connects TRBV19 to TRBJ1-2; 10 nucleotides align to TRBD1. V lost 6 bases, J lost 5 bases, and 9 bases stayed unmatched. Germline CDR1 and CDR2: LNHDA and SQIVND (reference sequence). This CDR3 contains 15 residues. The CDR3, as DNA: TGTGCCAGTAGCCCCGGGACAGGGGTCTTATATGGCTACACCTTC. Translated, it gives CASSPGTGVLYGYTF.

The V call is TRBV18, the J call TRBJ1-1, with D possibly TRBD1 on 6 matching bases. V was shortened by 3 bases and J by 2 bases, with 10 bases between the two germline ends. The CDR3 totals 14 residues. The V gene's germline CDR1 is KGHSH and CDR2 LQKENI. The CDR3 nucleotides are TGTGCCAGCTCACCGGGGACATATAACACTGAAGCTTTCTTT. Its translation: CASSPGTYNTEAFF.

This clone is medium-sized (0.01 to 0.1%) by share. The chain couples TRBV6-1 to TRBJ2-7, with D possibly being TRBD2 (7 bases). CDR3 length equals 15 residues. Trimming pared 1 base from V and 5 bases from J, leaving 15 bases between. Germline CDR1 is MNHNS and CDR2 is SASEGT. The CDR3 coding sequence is TGTGCCAGCAGTGAAGAGGGAGGGGGACCCCACGAGCAGTACTTC. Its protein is CASSEEGGGPHEQYF.

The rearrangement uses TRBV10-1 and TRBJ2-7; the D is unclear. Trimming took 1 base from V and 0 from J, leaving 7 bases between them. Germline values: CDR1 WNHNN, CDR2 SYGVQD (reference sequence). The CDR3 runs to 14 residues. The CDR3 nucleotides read TGCGCCAGCAGTGAGTTCCCCCGCTCCTACGAGCAGTACTTC. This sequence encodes CASSEFPRSYEQYF.

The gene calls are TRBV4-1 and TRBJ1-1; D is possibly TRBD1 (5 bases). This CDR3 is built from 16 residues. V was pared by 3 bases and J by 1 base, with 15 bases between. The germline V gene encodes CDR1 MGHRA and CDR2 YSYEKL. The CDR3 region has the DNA TGCGCCAGCAGCCACCGCCAGGGTGTAGCGAACACTGAAGCTTTCTTT. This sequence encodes CASSHRQGVANTEAFF.

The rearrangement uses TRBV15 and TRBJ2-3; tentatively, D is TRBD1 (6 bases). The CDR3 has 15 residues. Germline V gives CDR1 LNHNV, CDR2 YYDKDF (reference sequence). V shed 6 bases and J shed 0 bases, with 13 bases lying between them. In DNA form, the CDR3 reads TGTGCCACCAGAACGGACAGCCACAGCACAGATACGCAGTATTTT. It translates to CATRTDSHSTDTQYF.